The clone carrying this TCR beta chain was recorded once. Its antigen remains unknown. This entry is derived from a study of regulatory T cells in long-lasting Graves disease. Regarding the study as a whole: Among the persistent patients, 2,741 public clonotypes were shared, more than the approximately 1,000 shared among new patients. Newly diagnosed Graves' patients exceeded persistent ones in TCR diversity.

The TCR library was made from RNA that had been extracted from PBMCs in TRIzol. MiXCR, run by TCRdb on the reads, gives a single entry per CDR3 protein. The repertoire consists of roughly 730 distinct CDR3 sequences, with about two thirds occurring once and the leading ten covering 20% to 25%. This CDR3 has 14 residues. Trimming removed 0 bases from V and 10 bases from J, with 14 bases in between. Germline CDR1 and CDR2: LNHNV and YYDKDF (reference sequence). The source material was peripheral blood mononuclear cells (PBMCs), sampled with antithyroid drug treatment, in newly diagnosed or persistent Graves disease (not recorded which). This receptor was obtained from a woman aged 40 to 50 with Graves disease. The V call is TRBV15, the J call TRBJ2-3; D unresolved. The CDR3 loop reads CATSRDRGLGPQYF. The DNA of the CDR3 is TGTGCCACCAGCAGAGATCGCGGTCTCGGTCCGCAGTATTTT.